This T cell receptor (beta chain) emerged from a study of early T cells in non-severe SARS-CoV-2 infection. General observations from the study: Database matching using VDJdb favored anti-spike CD8 responses, with private and CD4 specificities left missing.

Individual cDNA molecules were tagged with unique molecular identifiers, the study reported. A single record per CDR3 protein comes from TCRdb applying MiXCR to the 5' RACE reads. The repertoire holds about 77,000 distinct CDR3 sequences, approximately 12% seen once, with around 15% in the top ten. As regards this clonotype: The target antigen is unknown.

This CDR3 region has 14 residues. CDR1 is SGHTS, CDR2 YDEGEE, per germline. Germline trimming cut 0 bases from V and 5 bases from J; bases unmatched to any gene: 4. The chain uses TRBV5-8 and TRBJ2-7; 8 positions agree with TRBD1. The sequence came from an adult who was a healthcare worker with PCR-confirmed SARS-CoV-2 infection or an uninfected control (not recorded which). The donor label of this sample is uncertain. This specimen consisted of whole blood, obtained at baseline. In DNA form, the CDR3 reads TGTGCCAGCAGCTTGGTGGCAGGGGGCGACGAGCAGTACTTC. It encodes CASSLVAGGDEQYF.